The 18 T cell receptor beta chains given below trace back to one sample, sequenced in a study of OX40 agonist ivuxolimab in advanced cancers. TCRdb keeps only in-frame clones here, not all; method: immunoSEQ multiplex PCR. The sample yields 70,000 to 95,000 clones, around 86% seen once. This sample comprised CD4+ or CD8+ T cells sorted from blood, obtained in a trial of the OX40 agonist ivuxolimab. The receptors originated from an adult with an advanced solid tumor such as melanoma, head and neck, liver or kidney cancer.

This sequence joins TRBV7-9 and TRBJ1-4; 9 bases match TRBD1. The CDR3 sequence is 15 residues long. V shed 1 base, J shed 7 bases, and the junction held 4 bases outside the gene matches. Per germline, CDR1 SEHNR and CDR2 FQNEAQ (reference sequence). The DNA for the CDR3 is TGTGCCAGCAGCTTAGTGACAGGGGGTGGTGAAAAACTGTTTTTT. This gives the protein CASSLVTGGGEKLFF. The whole variable domain, filled in from reference TRBV7-9 and TRBJ1-4, reads DTGVSQNPRHKITKRGQNVTFRCDPISEHNRLYWYRQTLGQGPEFLTYFQNEAQLEKSRLLSDRFSAERPKGSFSTLEIQRTEQGDSAMYLCASSLVTGGGEKLFFGSGTQLSVL.

The chain combines TRBV5-1 with TRBJ2-5; unclear D gene. Trimming left V 0 bases short and J 3 bases short, with 0 bases between. CDR1 is SGHRS, CDR2 YFSETQ, per germline. CDR3 size: 11 residues. The CDR3 reads CASSLEETQYF. CDR3 DNA: TGCGCCAGCAGCTTGGAAGAGACCCAGTACTTC.

The chain employs TRBV30 and TRBJ2-3, with TRBD1 as a possible D gene (5 bases). The germline gives CDR1 GTSNPN, CDR2 SVGIG (reference sequence). Trimming took 5 bases from V and 0 from J, leaving 6 bases between them. The CDR3 runs 12 residues. DNA for the CDR3: TGTGCCTGGGACAGTAGCACAGATACGCAGTATTTT. Encoded protein: CAWDSSTDTQYF.

The rearrangement links TRBV2 to TRBJ2-7; D ambiguous. The CDR3 consists of 11 residues. Germline CDR1 reads SNHLY; CDR2 reads FYNNEI. Trimming cost V 6 bases and J 5 bases, with 8 bases left between them. The chain's CDR3 is CASRIRDEQYF. CDR3 in DNA: TGTGCCAGCAGAATTAGGGACGAGCAGTACTTC.

The chain combines TRBV5-1 with TRBJ2-7; TRBD2 matches 7 bases. From germline, CDR1 is SGHRS and CDR2 YFSETQ. This CDR3 contains 16 residues. With V trimmed by 0 bases and J by 4 bases, 10 bases remained unmatched. The chain's CDR3 is CASSLAGGTRIYEQYF. CDR3 sequence (DNA): TGCGCCAGCAGCTTGGCCGGGGGGACCAGGATTTACGAGCAGTACTTC.

The chain recombines TRBV4-2 with TRBJ1-2; D is perhaps TRBD1 (5 bases). CDR1 is LGHNA, CDR2 YNFKEQ, per germline. Trimming took 3 bases from V and 2 from J, leaving 16 bases between them. The CDR3 consists of 16 residues. The CDR3 region is CASSQAQSQGNYGYTF. CDR3 in DNA: TGTGCCAGCAGCCAGGCCCAATCCCAGGGAAACTATGGCTACACCTTC.

There are a few counts of this clone. V gene TRBV9 combines with J gene TRBJ2-7; D may be TRBD1 or TRBD2 (8 bases each). CDR3 length: 19 amino acids. The ends were cut back, 4 bases at V and 1 base at J, with 27 bases in the middle. Germline V lookup: CDR1 SGDLS, CDR2 YYNGEE. CDR3 residues: CASSRGRGRRLAGSYEQYF. The DNA for the CDR3 is TGTGCCAGCAGCCGGGGCAGGGGGCGAAGGCTAGCGGGTTCCTACGAGCAGTACTTC.

The rearrangement joins TRBV5-1 to TRBJ2-1, with D possibly being TRBD1 or TRBD2 (6 bases each). Germline CDR1 and CDR2: SGHRS and YFSETQ. V was cut by 0 bases and J by 10 bases, with 17 bases left in between. The CDR3 loop spans 15 amino acids. The CDR3 nucleotides are TGCGCCAGCAGCTTGGAGGTTAGGGGGGCACGGGAGCAGTTCTTC. The encoded protein is CASSLEVRGAREQFF.

Of note for this clone: At one end, the junction sequence differs from germline, possibly due to a read error. V usage is TRBV27 and J usage is TRBJ2-1; perhaps TRBD1 as D (8 bases). This CDR3 has 13 residues. The V gene's germline CDR1 is MNHEY and CDR2 SMNVEV (reference sequence). The CDR3 DNA follows: TGTGCCAGCAGTTCAGGACAGGGAGGGTCCGGTGTCTTC. This gives the protein CASSSGQGGSGVF.

This clone was seen only once. V gene TRBV7-9 combines with J gene TRBJ2-3; 10 positions match TRBD2. V lost 0 bases, J lost 5 bases, and 8 bases stayed unmatched. Germline lookup yields CDR1 SEHNR and CDR2 FQNEAQ (reference sequence). The CDR3 is 17 amino acids. The CDR3 DNA is TGTGCCAGCAGCTTAGCCTCGGGACTAGCGTTAGGAGATACGCAGTATTTT. It yields the protein CASSLASGLALGDTQYF.

The rearrangement uses TRBV19 and TRBJ1-1, with 11 positions matching TRBD1. This CDR3 comprises 15 residues. V lost 7 bases and J lost 3; bases outside the gene matches: 7. Germline V gives CDR1 LNHDA, CDR2 SQIVND (reference sequence). The CDR3 DNA sequence: TGTGCCAGTACCGTCGGGGACAGGGGGTACACTGAAGCTTTCTTT. Translating gives CASTVGDRGYTEAFF.

The gene calls are TRBV4-1 and TRBJ1-5, with D possibly being TRBD1 (6 bases). V was pared by 0 bases and J by 4 bases, with 10 bases between. There are 15 residues in the CDR3. From germline, CDR1 is MGHRA and CDR2 YSYEKL. CDR3 DNA: TGCGCCAGCAGCCAAGATAGGCAGGGGAATCAGCCCCAGCATTTT. It yields the protein CASSQDRQGNQPQHF.

There are a few counts of this clone. V gene TRBV4-1 combines with J gene TRBJ1-2, with a possible D match to TRBD1 (5 bases). This CDR3 has 17 residues. Per germline, CDR1 MGHRA and CDR2 YSYEKL. Trimming took 4 bases from V and 4 from J, leaving 22 bases between them. The CDR3 is CASSPVGRVRGPYGYTF. The DNA of the CDR3 is TGCGCCAGCAGCCCTGTGGGCAGGGTGAGGGGCCCCTATGGCTACACCTTC.

This chain links TRBV5-1 with TRBJ2-6; D is uncertain. The CDR3 contains 15 residues. With 8 bases removed from V and 4 bases from J, the gap between germline ends came to 16 bases. Germline loops: CDR1 SGHRS, CDR2 YFSETQ. As DNA, the CDR3 is TGCGCCAGTAACACTGTCCTTCCGGGGGCCAACGTCCTGACTTTC. Translation: CASNTVLPGANVLTF.

This clone was picked up a small number of times. The rearrangement joins TRBV5-4 to TRBJ2-5; D call uncertain. The V gene lost 0 bases and the J gene lost 3 bases, with 6 bases spanning the gap. The CDR3 covers 13 residues. Germline V gene sequence: CDR1 SGHNT, CDR2 YYREEE (reference sequence). The CDR3 nucleotides read TGTGCCAGCAGCTTGGCAAATGAAGAGACCCAGTACTTC. It codes for CASSLANEETQYF.

The CDR3 nucleotides are TGTGCCAGCAGCTACCGCCAGCTTGAGCAGTTCTTC. As protein: CASSYRQLEQFF. The rearrangement joins TRBV7-2 to TRBJ2-1; D unresolved. The germline CDR1 and CDR2 sequences are SGHTA and FQGNSA. The CDR3 loop spans 12 amino acids. Trimming cost V 4 bases and J 9 bases, with 10 bases left between them. Variable domain in full (rest from reference TRBV7-2 and TRBJ2-1): GAGVSQSPSNKVTEKGKDVELRCDPISGHTALYWYRQSLGQGLEFLIYFQGNSAPDKSGLPSDRFSAERTGGSVSTLTIQRTQQEDSAVYLCASSYRQLEQFFGPGTRLTVL.

This clone came up a few times. This chain uses TRBV2 with TRBJ1-5, with unresolved D. Per germline, CDR1 SNHLY and CDR2 FYNNEI. This CDR3 comprises 12 residues. Trimming pared 6 bases from V and 2 bases from J, leaving 5 bases between. This CDR3 is CASRRGNQPQHF. The CDR3 region has the DNA TGTGCCAGCAGGAGGGGCAATCAGCCCCAGCATTTT. The full variable domain, rest sourced from reference TRBV2 and TRBJ1-5, is EPEVTQTPSHQVTQMGQEVILRCVPISNHLYFYWYRQILGQKVEFLVSFYNNEISEKSEIFDDQFSVERPDGSNFTLKIRSTKLEDSAMYFCASRRGNQPQHFGDGTRLSIL.

This clone was seen just once. This sequence joins TRBV29-1 and TRBJ1-4, with TRBD1 matching 7 bases. The V and J ends lost 5 bases and 10 bases, in that order; junction bases with no gene match: 19. Germline V CDR1 and CDR2: SQVTM, ANQGSEA. CDR3 length: 16 amino acids. The CDR3: CSVTRQAGSQGGKLFF. In DNA form, the CDR3 reads TGCAGCGTTACCCGACAGGCGGGGTCCCAGGGGGGAAAACTGTTTTTT.